This T cell receptor (beta chain) was observed in a study of T cell responses to AZD1222 COVID-19 vaccine. About the research overall: Combined were second doses at about 4 or about 12 weeks. Study-level results: Baseline testing showed seropositivity in only 5 or 6 AZD1222 recipients.

TCRdb's table, derived via immunoSEQ multiplex PCR, lists solely in-frame clones and lacks some. Of some 110,000 clones in the sample, 93% were seen once. This CDR3 is 13 amino acids long. CDR1 LNHDA and CDR2 SQIVND come from the germline V gene (reference sequence). About this clone itself: The antigen is undetermined.

The TCR comes from an adult in good health. The material was peripheral blood, obtained on day 0 of AZD1222 vaccination. V gene TRBV19 combines with J gene TRBJ2-2; D is unclear. DNA of the CDR3: TGTGGAGCTTTAGACCAAAACACCGGGGAGCTGTTTTTT. It is translated as CGALDQNTGELFF.